This T cell receptor (beta chain) was recovered during a study of T cells in Graves' hyperthyroidism and ophthalmopathy. This clonotype has at least ten counts. Regions amplified from RNA transcripts were the TCR beta CDR3 regions. Using the HTBI primer set, a first-round RT-PCR was run on the TCR CDR3. In TCRdb, the multiplex PCR reads were re-called with MiXCR into one record per CDR3 protein. This sample has roughly 740,000 distinct CDR3 sequences; 16% occur once, and the top ten carry 8.4%. PBMCs were sourced from more than 7.5 ml fresh peripheral blood. Sequencing used blood. The origin of this receptor is a man between 18 and 35 years old with Graves' hyperthyroidism.

CDR3 nucleotide sequence: TGTGCCAGCAGTTTAGTGTTGGTCACTGAAGCTTTCTTT. Translated: CASSLVLVTEAFF. V and J are TRBV12-3 or TRBV12-4 and TRBJ1-1, with D unresolved. The CDR3 covers 13 residues. V dropped 1 base and J dropped 4 bases, with 7 bases sitting between them.